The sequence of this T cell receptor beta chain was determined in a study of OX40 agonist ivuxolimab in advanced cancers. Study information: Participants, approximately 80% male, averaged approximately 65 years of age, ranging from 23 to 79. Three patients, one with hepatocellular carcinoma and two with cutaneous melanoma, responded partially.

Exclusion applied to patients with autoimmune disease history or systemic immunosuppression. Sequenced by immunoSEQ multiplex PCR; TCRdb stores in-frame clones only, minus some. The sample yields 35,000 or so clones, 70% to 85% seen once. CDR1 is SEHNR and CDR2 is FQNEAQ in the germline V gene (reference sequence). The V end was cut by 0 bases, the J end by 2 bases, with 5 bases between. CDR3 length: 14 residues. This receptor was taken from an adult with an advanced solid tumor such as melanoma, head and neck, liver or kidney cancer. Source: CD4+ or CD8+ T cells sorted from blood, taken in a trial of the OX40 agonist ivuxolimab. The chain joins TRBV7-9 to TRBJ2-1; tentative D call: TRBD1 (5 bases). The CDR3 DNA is TGTGCCAGCAGCTTAGCGGGGCCCTACAATGAGCAGTTCTTC. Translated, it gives CASSLAGPYNEQFF.